This TCR beta chain was captured by sequencing in a study of blood T cell repertoires in COVID-19. The CDR3 is 15 amino acids. Germline V gene lookup returns CDR1 LNHDA and CDR2 SQIVND (reference sequence). Trimming removed 6 bases at V and 7 bases at J, with 19 bases between. Profiling relied on immunoSEQ multiplex PCR, and the TCRdb table lists in-frame clones only, not all of them. The sample lists about 300,000 clones, 91% occurring once. The clonotype comes from a woman aged 25 to 39 with COVID-19, enrolled during active disease. The chain has TRBV19 and TRBJ1-5, with a weak D call TRBD1 (6 bases). Sequenced input: peripheral blood. The CDR3 is CASSASGGSMQPQHF. The CDR3 DNA reads as TGTGCCAGTAGCGCCAGCGGGGGCTCCATGCAGCCCCAGCATTTT.